This entry lists 8 T cell receptor beta chains sequenced from one sample in a study of shared clonotypes between healthy human individuals. Produced via immunoSEQ multiplex PCR; TCRdb's table is partial and in-frame only. The sample yields fewer than 650,000 clones, over 65% seen once. Sequencing input: PBMCs. Receptors originate from a woman aged 40-49 years in good health. Some clones in this sample may be carry-over from other donors' samples.

This clone occurred a few times. The gene calls are TRBV6-5 and TRBJ2-5; 11 nucleotides line up with TRBD2. The trim removed 6 bases at V and 5 bases at J, leaving 8 bases unmatched. Germline values: CDR1 MNHEY, CDR2 SVGAGI. The CDR3 is 15 amino acids. The CDR3 region is CASSLSGRAGETQYF. CDR3 bases: TGTGCCAGCAGCCTTAGCGGGAGGGCCGGGGAGACCCAGTACTTC.

The V and J genes are TRBV7-9 and TRBJ1-5; D gene ambiguous. This CDR3 is 14 amino acids long. Trimming pared 3 bases from V and 2 bases from J, leaving 8 bases between. The germline gives CDR1 SEHNR, CDR2 FQNEAQ (reference sequence). The CDR3 DNA follows: TGTGCCAGCAGCTTGGGTGTCGGCAATCAGCCCCAGCATTTT. Translated, it gives CASSLGVGNQPQHF.

The rearrangement joins TRBV29-1 to TRBJ1-2; D may be TRBD1 (6 bases). CDR1 and CDR2 (germline): SQVTM, ANQGSEA. The CDR3 is made up of 15 amino acids. V dropped 6 bases and J dropped 6 bases, with 23 bases sitting between them. CDR3 loop: CSVLYVQGTVDGYTF. CDR3 in DNA: TGCAGCGTCCTATATGTACAGGGAACGGTAGATGGCTACACCTTC.

On this clone itself: This likely came from a read error, as a far larger clone is one base away. The J gene is TRBJ1-5, the V gene TRBV4-1; no clear D gene. Germline values: CDR1 MGHRA, CDR2 YSYEKL. The CDR3 sequence is 13 residues long. The DNA of the CDR3 is TGCGCCAGCAGCCATGGACCCAATCAGTCCCAGCATTTT. Its protein product is CASSHGPNQSQHF.

The V gene is TRBV14, the J gene TRBJ1-1; D may be TRBD1 (5 bases). V was cut by 8 bases and J by 4 bases, with 17 bases left in between. The germline CDR1 and CDR2 sequences are SGHDN and FVKESK. CDR3 length: 14 amino acids. The CDR3, as DNA: TGTGCCAGCCACGGGGCCGGGGTAGGCACTGAAGCTTTCTTT. It encodes CASHGAGVGTEAFF.

The CDR3 spells CASSPGTYEQYF. In DNA form, the CDR3 reads TGTGCCAGCAGTCCGGGTACCTACGAGCAGTACTTC. The chain has TRBV6-5 and TRBJ2-7, with D unresolved. Trimming took 5 bases from V and 2 from J, leaving 7 bases between them. The germline V gene encodes CDR1 MNHEY and CDR2 SVGAGI. The CDR3 is made up of 12 amino acids.

Comment on this clone: Compared with germline, one end of the junction differs, possibly owing to a read error. The same CDR3 also results from other DNA sequences found in this sample. This chain links TRBV11-2 with TRBJ2-5, with a tentative D call TRBD1 (6 bases). This CDR3 has 14 residues. Germline lookup yields CDR1 SGHAT and CDR2 FQNNGV. CDR3: CASSLERGQETQYF. The CDR3 nucleotides are TGTGCCAGCAGCCTAGAGAGGGGGCAAGAGACCCAGTACTTC.

CDR3 sequence: CASSPRETDTEAFF. Written as DNA, the CDR3 is TGTGCCAGCTCACCACGGGAGACCGACACTGAAGCTTTCTTT. This rearrangement joins TRBV18 to TRBJ1-1; D is unclear. Germline assignment: CDR1 KGHSH and CDR2 LQKENI. The CDR3 has 14 residues. The V and J ends lost 1 base and 3 bases respectively, with 9 bases between them.